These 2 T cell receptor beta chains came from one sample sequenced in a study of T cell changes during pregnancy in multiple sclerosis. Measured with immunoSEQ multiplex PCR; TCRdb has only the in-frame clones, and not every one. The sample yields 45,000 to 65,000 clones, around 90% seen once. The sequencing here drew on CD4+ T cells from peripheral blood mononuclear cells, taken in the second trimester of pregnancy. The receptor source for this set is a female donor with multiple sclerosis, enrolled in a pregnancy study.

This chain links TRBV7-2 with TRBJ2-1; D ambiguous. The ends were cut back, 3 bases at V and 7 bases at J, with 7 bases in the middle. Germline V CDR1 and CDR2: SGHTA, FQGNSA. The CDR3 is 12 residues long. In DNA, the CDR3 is TGTGCCAGCAGCTTTCACCGGAATGAGCAGTTCTTC. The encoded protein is CASSFHRNEQFF.

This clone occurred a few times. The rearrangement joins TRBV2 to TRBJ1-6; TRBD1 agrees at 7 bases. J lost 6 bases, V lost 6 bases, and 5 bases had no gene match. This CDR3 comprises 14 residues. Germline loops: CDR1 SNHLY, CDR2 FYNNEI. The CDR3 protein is CASRDNRGNSPLHF. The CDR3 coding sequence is TGTGCCAGCAGGGACAACAGGGGTAATTCACCCCTCCACTTT.